The 17 T cell receptor beta chains below all came from one sample that was sequenced in a study of T cells after yellow fever vaccination (dated by TCRdb to between 2019 and 2020). The method behind the library was 5' RACE. This sample was sequenced with an Illumina HiSeq 2500. Through fastp at Q25 and MiXCR, TCRdb rebuilt clones from the public reads, retaining in-frame beta chains. One record per CDR3 amino acid sequence lists the most common genes and DNA. The sample table holds about 350,000 distinct CDR3 sequences, of which about 7.8% were seen once. 15% to 20% of the sample belongs to the ten largest clones. This sample's treatment or condition label indicates: live attenuated yellow fever vaccine strain. The sample here was PBMCs, taken about 49 days after the first yellow fever vaccination. Receptors originate from a man aged 18 to 29 who received the YFV17D yellow fever vaccine.

V usage is TRBV4-3 and J usage is TRBJ1-2, with D unresolved. The germline V gene encodes CDR1 LGHNA and CDR2 YSLEER. Trimming removed 0 bases from V and 5 bases from J, with 10 bases in between. The length of the CDR3 is 14 residues. CDR3 residues: CASSQEMREYGYTF. DNA of the CDR3: TGCGCCAGCAGCCAAGAAATGCGGGAGTATGGCTACACCTTC.

This clonotype occurred many times. The rearrangement links TRBV5-1 to TRBJ1-2, with 9 bases that match TRBD1. The germline CDR1 and CDR2 sequences are SGHRS and YFSETQ. J gave up 6 bases and V 6 bases, and 3 bases lay outside the gene matches. The CDR3 runs 12 residues. The CDR3 coding sequence is TGCGCCAGCACGGGACAGGGTAATGGCTACACCTTC. This encodes CASTGQGNGYTF.

This clonotype was seen at least ten times. This chain connects TRBV5-1 to TRBJ2-1; 13 bases agree with TRBD2. With 4 bases clipped from V and 8 bases from J, the junction kept 9 bases outside the gene matches. The CDR3 has 16 residues. The germline CDR1 and CDR2 sequences are SGHRS and YFSETQ. This CDR3 is CASSRQTSGGADEQFF. For the CDR3, the DNA is TGCGCCAGCAGCCGGCAAACTAGCGGGGGGGCAGATGAGCAGTTCTTC.

The chain is built from TRBV7-6 and TRBJ1-4, with no clear D. Trimming took 5 bases from V and 7 from J, leaving 17 bases between them. The CDR3 runs 15 residues. In germline, CDR1 is SGHVS, CDR2 FNYEAQ. The CDR3 here is CASSPRIASGEKLFF. DNA for the CDR3: TGTGCCAGCAGCCCCAGGATCGCTTCGGGTGAAAAACTGTTTTTT.

Only a few counts were recorded for this clonotype. The CDR3 DNA sequence: TGCGCCAGCACAGAGACAGCCCTCCAAGAGACCCAGTACTTC. This gives the protein CASTETALQETQYF. The rearrangement uses TRBV10-2 and TRBJ2-5; perhaps TRBD1 as D (5 bases). V shed 7 bases and J shed 1 base, with 13 bases lying between them. CDR3 length equals 14 residues. The germline V gene encodes CDR1 WSHSY and CDR2 SAAADI.

This chain uses TRBV7-9 with TRBJ2-3; D is undetermined. Germline V gene sequence: CDR1 SEHNR, CDR2 FQNEAQ (reference sequence). This CDR3 spans 13 amino acids. With 7 bases removed from V and 3 bases from J, the gap between germline ends came to 11 bases. CDR3 loop: CASTAGRTDTQYF. CDR3 coding DNA: TGTGCCAGCACAGCTGGAAGAACAGATACGCAGTATTTT.

There are a few counts of this clonotype. The chain couples TRBV27 to TRBJ1-6, with D hard to call. The V and J ends lost 8 bases and 8 bases respectively, with 13 bases between them. Looked up from germline, CDR1 is MNHEY and CDR2 is SMNVEV (reference sequence). CDR3 size: 13 residues. The CDR3 region has the DNA TGTGCCAGCGGGATCGGGCCCGATTCACCCCTCCACTTT. Translated: CASGIGPDSPLHF.

This clonotype was picked up a small number of times. CDR3 nucleotide sequence: TGTGCCAGCAGCTTGGGACACCGTTACGAGCAGTACGTC. Its translation is CASSLGHRYEQYV. The chain uses TRBV7-9 and TRBJ2-7, with D perhaps matching TRBD1 (6 bases). Per the germline V gene, CDR1 is SEHNR and CDR2 is FQNEAQ (reference sequence). The V end lost 3 bases, the J end lost 4 bases, and 10 bases lay between the germline ends. This CDR3 is 13 amino acids long.

Ten or more counts support this clonotype. The chain is built from TRBV5-1 and TRBJ2-1, with D perhaps TRBD1 (5 bases). Germline V lookup: CDR1 SGHRS, CDR2 YFSETQ. Trimming removed 2 bases from V and 3 bases from J, with 12 bases in between. The CDR3 has 15 residues. The CDR3 DNA follows: TGCGCCAGCAGCTTCTTGCCCAGGGTCTACAATGAGCAGTTCTTC. Translating it yields CASSFLPRVYNEQFF.

There are a few counts of this clonotype. The chain couples TRBV27 to TRBJ1-5; no firm D call. V lost 0 bases, J lost 0 bases, and 3 bases lay in between. Germline-derived CDR1 and CDR2 are MNHEY and SMNVEV (reference sequence). CDR3 length: 14 residues. CDR3 DNA: TGTGCCAGCAGTTTATCGTATAGCAATCAGCCCCAGCATTTT. Its protein is CASSLSYSNQPQHF.

This clonotype was picked up a small number of times. The rearrangement joins TRBV5-6 to TRBJ2-2; D not resolved. The CDR3 totals 16 residues. Germline CDR1 is SGHDT and CDR2 is YYEEEE. With 0 bases removed from V and 5 bases from J, the gap between germline ends came to 14 bases. This CDR3 reads CASSLAPVVRTGELFF. DNA of the CDR3: TGTGCCAGCAGCTTGGCCCCGGTTGTGAGGACCGGGGAGCTGTTTTTT.

This clonotype was found many times. The chain employs TRBV2 and TRBJ2-2; D is unclear. Trimming stripped 4 bases from V and 3 bases from J, with 3 bases between. CDR1 SNHLY and CDR2 FYNNEI come from the germline V gene. The CDR3 covers 12 residues. Here the CDR3 reads CASSADTGELFF. In DNA form, the CDR3 reads TGTGCCAGCAGTGCAGACACCGGGGAGCTGTTTTTT.

V gene TRBV5-6 combines with J gene TRBJ1-1, with 7 bases aligning to TRBD1. J gave up 3 bases and V 1 base, and 6 bases lay outside the gene matches. Germline assignment: CDR1 SGHDT and CDR2 YYEEEE. This CDR3 region has 15 residues. CDR3 sequence: CASSLLGQADTEAFF. CDR3 coding DNA: TGTGCCAGCAGCTTGCTTGGACAGGCAGACACTGAAGCTTTCTTT.

This clonotype occurred a few times. This sequence joins TRBV12-3 or TRBV12-4 and TRBJ1-4; perhaps TRBD1 as D (6 bases). Trimming shortened V by 5 bases and J by 0 bases, and 10 bases separated the two germline ends. The length of the CDR3 is 15 residues. CDR3 sequence: CASSRRQATNEKLFF. DNA of the CDR3: TGTGCCAGCAGTAGAAGACAGGCAACTAATGAAAAACTGTTTTTT.

In this sample, this clonotype turned up a few times. The rearrangement joins TRBV28 to TRBJ2-6; tentatively, D is TRBD1 or TRBD2 (6 bases each). V lost 2 bases and J 0 bases, leaving 17 bases between the germline ends. CDR3 length: 19 amino acids. Germline V gene data show CDR1 as MDHEN and CDR2 as SYDVKM. DNA for the CDR3: TGTGCCAGCAGTTTACTAACAGGGTCCGGGGGCTCTGGGGCCAACGTCCTGACTTTC. Amino acids: CASSLLTGSGGSGANVLTF.

This clonotype was seen a few times. V gene TRBV15 combines with J gene TRBJ2-7; D is uncertain. The CDR3 extends over 13 amino acids. Germline V CDR1 and CDR2: LNHNV, YYDKDF (reference sequence). The ends were cut back, 0 bases at V and 6 bases at J, with 9 bases in the middle. In nucleotides, the CDR3 is TGTGCCACCAGCAGAGATTTAGGATCCGAGCAGTACGTC. This gives the protein CATSRDLGSEQYV.

The rearrangement links TRBV12-3 or TRBV12-4 to TRBJ1-1; 8 bases match TRBD1. V shed 5 bases, J shed 6 bases, and the junction held 5 bases outside the gene matches. The CDR3 contains 13 residues. The CDR3 reads CASSPTGASEAFF. The CDR3 coding sequence is TGTGCCAGCAGTCCGACAGGGGCCTCTGAAGCTTTCTTT.